One sample yielded the 16 T cell receptor beta chains listed below, sequenced in a study of blood T cell repertoires in COVID-19 (dated by TCRdb to 2018 to 2021). Library preparation used the immunoSEQ multiplex PCR assay. The source is immuneACCESS, and TCRdb retained only in-frame sequences with V and J called. Part of the clones is not carried over; for the studies checked, unresolved V genes explain less than half of this, and the remainder is unexplained. The sample table shows 30,000 to 40,000 clones, and 87% are seen once. Together, the top ten hold about a tenth of the sample. The sequencing input was peripheral blood. These receptors were obtained from a man of 80 years or more with active COVID-19.

The V and J genes are TRBV13 and TRBJ1-3; D not resolved. The V and J ends lost 5 bases and 4 bases respectively, with 18 bases between them. This CDR3 comprises 16 residues. Per germline, CDR1 PRHDT and CDR2 FYEKMQ (reference sequence). CDR3 DNA sequence: TGTGCCAGCAGCGGGCGGGTTACTAGGAAAGGAAACACCATATATTTT. This gives the protein CASSGRVTRKGNTIYF.

The rearrangement uses TRBV4-3 and TRBJ2-2; 7 nucleotides match TRBD2. CDR1 and CDR2 (germline): LGHNA, YSLEER. CDR3 length: 17 residues. The ends lost 0 bases at V and 5 bases at J; junction bases unmatched: 9. CDR3 coding DNA: TGCGCCAGCAGCCAAGACCTCGGGAGGTCGGGGACCGGGGAGCTGTTTTTT. Protein sequence: CASSQDLGRSGTGELFF.

CDR3 sequence reads: CASSSTGSGSGANVLTF. The CDR3 bases are TGTGCCAGCTCATCTACAGGGTCAGGCTCTGGGGCCAACGTCCTGACTTTC. This sequence joins TRBV18 and TRBJ2-6; D perhaps matches TRBD1 (6 bases). V was trimmed by 5 bases and J by 0 bases, leaving 14 bases between them. The CDR3 consists of 17 residues. Germline CDR1 KGHSH, CDR2 LQKENI.

In this sample, this clone turned up once. V and J are TRBV28 and TRBJ2-7; unclear D gene. Germline V gives CDR1 MDHEN, CDR2 SYDVKM. The germline V and J ends were trimmed by 3 bases and 5 bases, with 5 bases remaining between them. The CDR3 consists of 11 residues. The CDR3 is CASSFQNEQYF. CDR3 bases: TGTGCCAGCAGTTTCCAGAACGAGCAGTACTTC.

The chain combines TRBV5-1 with TRBJ2-3; 8 bases align to TRBD2. The CDR3 has 14 residues. With V trimmed by 4 bases and J by 5 bases, 6 bases remained unmatched. CDR1 is SGHRS, CDR2 YFSETQ, per germline. This CDR3 is CASSPGLVQDTQYF. The CDR3 bases are TGCGCCAGCAGCCCGGGACTAGTCCAAGATACGCAGTATTTT.

This clone has only a few counts. The chain couples TRBV6-2 or TRBV6-3 to TRBJ1-4; D is possibly TRBD1 (6 bases). V was shortened by 5 bases and J by 0 bases, with 10 bases between the two germline ends. This CDR3 region has 15 residues. Germline V CDR1 and CDR2: MNHEY, SVGEGT. The CDR3 DNA follows: TGTGCCAGCAGTAGTCGGACAGCAACTAATGAAAAACTGTTTTTT. Residues: CASSSRTATNEKLFF.

The count of this clone is one. The chain uses TRBV7-2 and TRBJ1-2; TRBD1 matches at 9 bases. Germline values: CDR1 SGHTA, CDR2 FQGNSA. V was clipped by 3 bases and J by 1 base; unmatched bases: 3. The CDR3 is 15 amino acids. The CDR3 DNA sequence: TGTGCCAGCAGCTTGGAGGGACAGGGTAACTATGGCTACACCTTC. This codes for CASSLEGQGNYGYTF.

V and J are TRBV27 and TRBJ2-7; 7 nucleotides agree with TRBD2. Germline values: CDR1 MNHEY, CDR2 SMNVEV (reference sequence). The CDR3 runs to 13 residues. With V trimmed by 6 bases and J by 4 bases, 6 bases remained unmatched. The chain's CDR3 is CASRRGTTYEQYF. CDR3 in DNA: TGTGCCAGCAGGCGGGGGACTACATACGAGCAGTACTTC.

CDR3 sequence: CAWTAGLNEKLFF. CDR3 DNA sequence: TGTGCCTGGACCGCGGGACTCAATGAAAAACTGTTTTTT. V is TRBV30 and J is TRBJ1-4; maybe TRBD1 (5 bases). Germline V gene data show CDR1 as GTSNPN and CDR2 as SVGIG (reference sequence). The V gene lost 4 bases and the J gene lost 5 bases, with 11 bases spanning the gap. The CDR3 totals 13 residues.

V gene TRBV18 combines with J gene TRBJ2-7; TRBD2 matches at 10 bases. This CDR3 comprises 16 residues. Germline lookup yields CDR1 KGHSH and CDR2 LQKENI. Germline trimming cut 3 bases from V and 3 bases from J; bases unmatched to any gene: 8. The CDR3 nucleotides are TGTGCCAGCTCACCGCCCAGCGGGAGGGCTTTCTACGAGCAGTACTTC. It translates to CASSPPSGRAFYEQYF.

The genes are TRBV5-4 and TRBJ1-4; 8 bases map to TRBD1. This CDR3 has 14 amino acids. After removal of 6 bases from V and 8 bases from J, the junction contained 9 bases not matched to a gene. Germline CDR1 and CDR2: SGHNT and YYREEE (reference sequence). As DNA, the CDR3 is TGTGCCAGCAACTCCGACAGGGGAAGCGAAAAACTGTTTTTT. This translates into CASNSDRGSEKLFF.

J is TRBJ2-7 and V is TRBV10-2, with 9 bases aligning to TRBD1. With 6 bases clipped from V and 1 base from J, the junction kept 7 bases outside the gene matches. CDR1 and CDR2 from the germline V gene are WSHSY and SAAADI. The CDR3 is made up of 15 amino acids. CDR3: CASRPPGQGSYEQYF. In nucleotides, the CDR3 is TGCGCCAGCAGGCCCCCGGGACAGGGTTCCTACGAGCAGTACTTC.

V usage is TRBV27 and J usage is TRBJ2-3, with a weak D call TRBD1 (6 bases). Germline CDR1 MNHEY, CDR2 SMNVEV (reference sequence). Trimming cost V 5 bases and J 5 bases, with 32 bases left between them. The CDR3 contains 20 residues. The CDR3 region is CASSPKYVTGPSNLRDTQYF. The CDR3 DNA sequence: TGTGCCAGCAGTCCGAAATACGTGACAGGACCGTCCAATCTAAGAGATACGCAGTATTTT.

The chain carries TRBV5-6 and TRBJ2-2; 7 bases map to TRBD1. V shed 0 bases and J 3 bases; nucleotides not matched to a gene: 8. The length of the CDR3 is 17 residues. Germline V lookup: CDR1 SGHDT, CDR2 YYEEEE. Written as DNA, the CDR3 is TGTGCCAGCAGCTTGGGGGATAGGGGGCCGGACACCGGGGAGCTGTTTTTT. This sequence encodes CASSLGDRGPDTGELFF.

The V gene is TRBV15, the J gene TRBJ1-4; 7 nucleotides match TRBD1. This CDR3 comprises 15 residues. The V gene's germline CDR1 is LNHNV and CDR2 YYDKDF (reference sequence). With 2 bases clipped from V and 7 bases from J, the junction kept 7 bases outside the gene matches. The CDR3 region is CATSRRQGVPEKLFF. Written as DNA, the CDR3 is TGTGCCACCAGCAGAAGACAGGGAGTTCCTGAAAAACTGTTTTTT. The variable domain in full, completed from reference TRBV15 and TRBJ1-4, reads DAMVIQNPRYQVTQFGKPVTLSCSQTLNHNVMYWYQQKSSQAPKLLFHYYDKDFNNEADTPDNFQSRRPNTSFCFLDIRSPGLGDTAMYLCATSRRQGVPEKLFFGSGTQLSVL.

The gene calls are TRBV4-3 and TRBJ1-6, with D possibly TRBD1 on 5 matching bases. From germline, CDR1 is LGHNA and CDR2 YSLEER. The CDR3 is 15 amino acids. Trimming removed 6 bases from V and 10 bases from J, with 19 bases in between. CDR3 bases: TGCGCCAGCAGTTACATTCATGCGGAGGGGTCACCCCTCCACTTT. This translates into CASSYIHAEGSPLHF.